One sample yielded the 29 T cell receptor beta chains listed below, sequenced in a study of blood T cell repertoires in COVID-19. Profiled with immunoSEQ multiplex PCR; TCRdb holds only in-frame clones, not every one. The sample shows 450,000 to 600,000 clones, approximately 86% of them seen only once. Sequenced material: PBMCs or T cells enriched from blood (not recorded which). The receptors here all came from a woman under 30 who had recovered from COVID-19.

The J gene is TRBJ1-4, the V gene TRBV6-5; unclear D gene. Per the germline V gene, CDR1 is MNHEY and CDR2 is SVGAGI. Trimming shortened V by 2 bases and J by 13 bases, and 8 bases separated the two germline ends. This CDR3 has 11 residues. The DNA for the CDR3 is TGTGCCAGCAGTTACCGGGAGAGACTGTTTTTT. Its protein is CASSYRERLFF.

In nucleotides, the CDR3 is TGTGCCAGCAGCTTAGGGGAGTATGGCTACACCTTC. Encoded protein: CASSLGEYGYTF. The chain links TRBV7-9 to TRBJ1-2; no clear D gene. V was cut by 1 base and J by 5 bases, with 5 bases left in between. This CDR3 has 12 residues. From germline, CDR1 is SEHNR and CDR2 FQNEAQ (reference sequence).

The chain has TRBV13 and TRBJ2-7; 9 bases line up with TRBD2. The CDR3 is 17 residues long. In germline, CDR1 is PRHDT, CDR2 FYEKMQ (reference sequence). V lost 2 bases to trimming and J lost 1 base; unmatched junction nucleotides: 9. CDR3 in DNA: TGTGCCAGCAGCTTATTATCGTCAGCGGGGGGTTCCTACGAGCAGTACTTC. Protein product: CASSLLSSAGGSYEQYF.

DNA for the CDR3: TGTGCCAGTAGGGATCACTCAGGGGCCAATCAGCCCCAGCATTTT. Translation gives CASRDHSGANQPQHF. The chain uses TRBV19 and TRBJ1-5; TRBD1 might be the D (6 bases). The CDR3 consists of 15 residues. The V end was cut by 6 bases, the J end by 3 bases, with 15 bases between. Germline lookup yields CDR1 LNHDA and CDR2 SQIVND (reference sequence).

This CDR3 reads CATSEPGQVRGYTF. The CDR3 coding sequence is TGTGCCACCAGTGAGCCGGGACAGGTACGAGGCTACACCTTC. The rearrangement joins TRBV24-1 to TRBJ1-2; TRBD1 matches 8 bases. The CDR3 has 14 amino acids. V was clipped by 4 bases and J by 8 bases; unmatched bases: 8. Germline values: CDR1 KGHDR, CDR2 SFDVKD.

This clone has a single count. The rearrangement joins TRBV15 to TRBJ2-7, with D possibly being TRBD1 (6 bases). The CDR3 is 14 amino acids. Trimming stripped 4 bases from V and 7 bases from J, with 17 bases between. CDR1 is LNHNV and CDR2 is YYDKDF in the germline V gene (reference sequence). CDR3 nucleotide sequence: TGTGCCACCAGCAAGGGACACTCCTCGGAGGAGCAGTACTTC. It codes for CATSKGHSSEEQYF.

The chain uses TRBV5-1 and TRBJ2-3; TRBD2 agrees at 13 bases. The junction had 8 bases not matched to a gene; V was cut back by 4 bases and J by 3 bases. Per the germline V gene, CDR1 is SGHRS and CDR2 is YFSETQ. CDR3 size: 17 residues. CDR3 loop: CASSTLGTSGVTDTQYF. The CDR3 DNA is TGCGCCAGCAGCACTCTCGGGACTAGCGGGGTTACAGATACGCAGTATTTT.

This chain joins TRBV6-1 and TRBJ1-1, with 7 positions matching TRBD1. V gave up 1 base and J gave up 1 base; unmatched junction bases: 3. Per germline, CDR1 MNHNS and CDR2 SASEGT. The CDR3 loop spans 15 amino acids. CDR3 protein: CASSEETGENTEAFF. The CDR3 DNA reads as TGTGCCAGCAGTGAAGAAACAGGGGAGAACACTGAAGCTTTCTTT.

V usage is TRBV7-2 and J usage is TRBJ2-3, with D maybe TRBD2 (6 bases). V was pared by 3 bases and J by 1 base, with 8 bases between. The CDR3 is 14 residues long. CDR1 is SGHTA and CDR2 is FQGNSA in the germline V gene. Here the CDR3 reads CASSFQRGTDTQYF. In DNA, the CDR3 is TGTGCCAGCAGCTTCCAGCGGGGCACAGATACGCAGTATTTT.

The CDR3 spells CASSEALASGEVYEQYF. The CDR3, as DNA: TGTGCCAGCAGTGAAGCGTTGGCTAGCGGGGAAGTATACGAGCAGTACTTC. V is TRBV6-1 and J is TRBJ2-7; 9 nucleotides match TRBD2. CDR1 is MNHNS and CDR2 is SASEGT in the germline V gene. The CDR3 covers 17 residues. V lost 0 bases and J lost 4; bases outside the gene matches: 10.

This chain links TRBV6-5 with TRBJ1-1; 8 nucleotides match TRBD1. With V trimmed by 10 bases and J by 4 bases, 2 bases remained unmatched. Germline CDR1 reads MNHEY; CDR2 reads SVGAGI. The CDR3 is made up of 11 amino acids. Here the CDR3 DNA reads TGTGCCACCCAGGGGGCCACTGAAGCTTTCTTT. Translated: CATQGATEAFF.

The gene calls are TRBV9 and TRBJ2-2, with 8 positions matching TRBD1. Trimming at V came to 4 bases and at J to 3 bases, leaving 8 bases not matched to a gene. Germline CDR1 reads SGDLS; CDR2 reads YYNGEE. The CDR3 loop spans 16 amino acids. CDR3 in amino acids: CASSLTRGRDTGELFF. CDR3 nucleotides: TGTGCCAGCAGCTTAACCAGGGGGCGCGACACCGGGGAGCTGTTTTTT.

The chain recombines TRBV6-6 with TRBJ1-3, with TRBD1 matching over 8 bases. There are 16 residues in the CDR3. J lost 3 bases, V lost 0 bases, and 4 bases had no gene match. Germline-derived CDR1 and CDR2 are MNHNY and SVGAGI (reference sequence). CDR3 region: CASSYSGQAGGNTIYF. Here the CDR3 DNA reads TGTGCCAGCAGTTACTCGGGACAGGCGGGTGGAAACACCATATATTTT.

This rearrangement joins TRBV21-1 to TRBJ1-4; no DNA check was done on the table's D call, TRBD1. TRBV21-1 is assigned pseudogene status. CDR3 length equals 21 residues. The CDR3 DNA is TGTGCCAGCAGCACCCGCATTGGGGCAGGGAACGTGTGGGTATTTAATGAAAAACTGTTTTTT. Encoded protein: CASSTRIGAGNVWVFNEKLFF.

The chain carries TRBV18 and TRBJ1-2; 7 bases are shared with TRBD1. V was pared by 3 bases and J by 7 bases, with 8 bases of the junction left unmatched. CDR1 and CDR2 from the germline V gene are KGHSH and LQKENI. The CDR3 sequence is 14 residues long. CDR3 nucleotides: TGTGCCAGCTCACCGGACCAGGGGGTCAGTGGCTACACCTTC. Translating gives CASSPDQGVSGYTF. The variable domain in full, with the rest retrieved from reference TRBV18 and TRBJ1-2, is NAGVMQNPRHLVRRRGQEARLRCSPMKGHSHVYWYRQLPEEGLKFMVYLQKENIIDESGMPKERFSAEFPKEGPSILRIQQVVRGDSAAYFCASSPDQGVSGYTFGSGTRLTVV.

This rearrangement joins TRBV16 to TRBJ1-2; TRBD1 aligns across 7 bases. From germline, CDR1 is KGHSY and CDR2 FQNENV. This CDR3 spans 14 amino acids. With 4 bases clipped from V and 7 bases from J, the junction kept 9 bases outside the gene matches. This CDR3 reads CASSPNGQGGGYTF. CDR3 nucleotide sequence: TGTGCCAGCAGCCCCAACGGCCAGGGGGGTGGCTACACCTTC.

The chain uses TRBV12-3 or TRBV12-4 and TRBJ1-3; D call uncertain. This CDR3 has 13 residues. V was clipped by 6 bases and J by 0 bases, with 6 bases between them. CDR3 sequence: CASSYPSGNTIYF. The CDR3 coding sequence is TGTGCCAGCAGCTATCCCTCTGGAAACACCATATATTTT.

This sequence joins TRBV28 and TRBJ2-7; tentative D call: TRBD2 (5 bases). Germline loops: CDR1 MDHEN, CDR2 SYDVKM. The CDR3 contains 15 residues. Trimming removed 3 bases from V and 4 bases from J, with 16 bases in between. The CDR3 sequence: CASSLAGSLLYEQYF. The CDR3 nucleotides read TGTGCCAGCAGTTTGGCTGGGAGCCTCCTGTACGAGCAGTACTTC.

This chain connects TRBV2 to TRBJ2-3; D remains unclear. From germline, CDR1 is SNHLY and CDR2 FYNNEI. V lost 2 bases, J lost 3 bases, and 6 bases lay in between. The CDR3 is 13 residues long. CDR3 loop: CASSEKRTDTQYF. The CDR3 coding sequence is TGTGCCAGCAGTGAAAAGCGTACAGATACGCAGTATTTT.

The rearrangement links TRBV2 to TRBJ1-1; no clear D gene. The CDR3 is 14 residues long. Germline CDR1 SNHLY, CDR2 FYNNEI. V was pared by 5 bases and J by 1 base, with 11 bases between. The CDR3 coding sequence is TGTGCCAGCAGTCCCCGGACTCCGAACACTGAAGCTTTCTTT. Protein: CASSPRTPNTEAFF.

The V gene is TRBV7-9, the J gene TRBJ2-2; no clear D. The CDR3 extends over 11 amino acids. CDR1 is SEHNR, CDR2 FQNEAQ, per germline (reference sequence). V dropped 8 bases and J dropped 8 bases, with 9 bases sitting between them. The CDR3 is CASFPSGELFF. The DNA for the CDR3 is TGTGCCAGCTTCCCTAGTGGGGAGCTGTTTTTT.

The chain is built from TRBV7-9 and TRBJ2-7; TRBD2 might be the D (5 bases). Germline V gene data show CDR1 as SEHNR and CDR2 as FQNEAQ (reference sequence). V shed 4 bases and J shed 1 base, with 14 bases lying between them. The CDR3 contains 15 residues. The CDR3, as DNA: TGTGCCAGCAGCTCCACTGGACGGGGTTCCTACGAGCAGTACTTC. This translates into CASSSTGRGSYEQYF. Drawing the rest from reference TRBV7-9 and TRBJ2-7, the complete variable domain is DTGVSQNPRHKITKRGQNVTFRCDPISEHNRLYWYRQTLGQGPEFLTYFQNEAQLEKSRLLSDRFSAERPKGSFSTLEIQRTEQGDSAMYLCASSSTGRGSYEQYFGPGTRLTVT.

The V and J genes are TRBV10-1 and TRBJ2-3, with D possibly TRBD2 on 5 matching bases. The CDR3 loop spans 14 amino acids. CDR1 WNHNN and CDR2 SYGVQD come from the germline V gene (reference sequence). V gave up 6 bases and J gave up 5 bases, with 15 bases separating them. This CDR3 is CASSRGGSVDTQYF. The CDR3 coding sequence is TGCGCCAGCAGCCGAGGAGGTAGCGTAGATACGCAGTATTTT.

The CDR3 sequence is CASSWERGTDTQYF. The CDR3 DNA sequence: TGTGCCAGCAGTTGGGAGCGTGGCACAGATACGCAGTATTTT. The J gene is TRBJ2-3, the V gene TRBV27, with D maybe TRBD2 (5 bases). This CDR3 region has 14 residues. The V gene's germline CDR1 is MNHEY and CDR2 SMNVEV (reference sequence). V lost 4 bases to trimming and J lost 1 base, with 9 bases between them.

This CDR3 reads CASRFRGEQYF. Written as DNA, the CDR3 is TGTGCCAGCAGGTTTCGGGGCGAGCAGTACTTC. This chain uses TRBV27 with TRBJ2-7, with a possible D match to TRBD2 (5 bases). Germline assignment: CDR1 MNHEY and CDR2 SMNVEV (reference sequence). There are 11 residues in the CDR3. V shed 6 bases and J shed 6 bases, with 9 bases lying between them.

This chain connects TRBV10-2 to TRBJ1-1; the D gene is possibly TRBD1 (5 bases). CDR3 length equals 13 residues. The germline V gene encodes CDR1 WSHSY and CDR2 SAAADI. Trimming shortened V by 0 bases and J by 6 bases, and 8 bases separated the two germline ends. The CDR3 sequence is CASSESRGAEAFF. The CDR3 coding sequence is TGCGCCAGCAGTGAGTCGCGGGGGGCTGAAGCTTTCTTT.

This sequence joins TRBV18 and TRBJ2-7; TRBD1 matches at 10 bases. Germline assignment: CDR1 KGHSH and CDR2 LQKENI. The CDR3 loop spans 15 amino acids. The V and J ends lost 6 bases and 5 bases, in that order; junction bases with no gene match: 10. The CDR3 loop is CASSFGTGEENEQYF. The CDR3 nucleotides read TGTGCCAGCTCTTTCGGGACAGGGGAAGAGAACGAGCAGTACTTC.

This chain connects TRBV12-5 to TRBJ2-1; 9 bases are a match to TRBD1. J lost 5 bases, V lost 5 bases, and 7 bases had no gene match. There are 15 residues in the CDR3. Germline V gene lookup returns CDR1 LGHNT and CDR2 FRNRAP. The CDR3 here is CASGDRGKSNNEQFF. As DNA, the CDR3 is TGTGCTAGTGGTGACAGGGGGAAAAGCAACAATGAGCAGTTCTTC. Full variable domain (outside the CDR3, taken from reference TRBV12-5 and TRBJ2-1): DARVTQTPRHKVTEMGQEVTMRCQPILGHNTVFWYRQTMMQGLELLAYFRNRAPLDDSGMPKDRFSAEMPDATLATLKIQPSEPRDSAVYFCASGDRGKSNNEQFFGPGTRLTVL.

This chain joins TRBV28 and TRBJ1-3, with TRBD1 as a possible D gene (5 bases). The CDR3 sequence is 15 residues long. V lost 1 base and J lost 3, with 10 bases in between. The germline CDR1 and CDR2 sequences are MDHEN and SYDVKM. CDR3 coding DNA: TGTGCCAGCAGTTTATTTCAAGGGGATGGAAACACCATATATTTT. Encoded protein: CASSLFQGDGNTIYF.